This T cell receptor (beta chain) was identified during a study of CXCR3-negative and CXCR3-positive naive CD8 T cells. Remarks on this clonotype: Its specificity is unknown.

Per the germline V gene, CDR1 is DFQATT and CDR2 is SNEGSKA (reference sequence). The CDR3 has 18 amino acids. Study observations and caveats: Fresh PBMCs served for most assays, and CXCR3 expression fell partially after cryopreservation.

UMI-labeled 5' RACE TRB cDNA libraries were prepared from the cells. From its re-call of the 5' RACE reads, TCRdb lists each CDR3 protein once, without DNA. The sample table includes some 38,000 distinct CDR3 sequences. The source material was memory CD8+ T cells from blood. The chain is built from TRBV20-1 and TRBJ2-5; the TRBD1 assignment by TCRdb is unverifiable without DNA. The source of this sequence is a human donor in good health. Some clones in this sample may be carry-over from other donors' samples. The CDR3 is CSANGGDSRIYIQETQYF.